What follows are 12 T cell receptor beta chains derived from one specimen sequenced in a study of cytomegalovirus exposure and HLA in healthy donors. Sequencing was performed with immunoSEQ multiplex PCR; in TCRdb, only in-frame clones are kept and a portion is missing. The data contain around 69,000 clones, nearly 96% of them singletons. Sequenced: PBMCs. All receptors come from a woman under 30 in good health and CMV-seropositive.

V and J are TRBV4-3 and TRBJ2-1, with a possible D match to TRBD2 (6 bases). V dropped 4 bases and J dropped 2 bases, with 24 bases sitting between them. The length of the CDR3 is 19 residues. Germline CDR1 and CDR2: LGHNA and YSLEER. The CDR3 is CASSRGAGSRQGAYNEQFF. As DNA, the CDR3 is TGCGCCAGCAGCCGAGGGGCGGGATCCCGCCAAGGTGCCTACAATGAGCAGTTCTTC.

The sample holds a few counts of this clone. The rearrangement links TRBV7-2 to TRBJ2-7; 8 bases map to TRBD2. V shed 0 bases, J shed 6 bases, and the junction held 10 bases outside the gene matches. The CDR3 contains 16 residues. From germline, CDR1 is SGHTA and CDR2 FQGNSA. CDR3 protein: CASSLAIAGGATEQYF. CDR3 coding DNA: TGTGCCAGCAGCTTAGCGATTGCGGGAGGAGCGACCGAGCAGTACTTC.

Notes on this clone: The sample carries other DNA sequences with the same CDR3. The chain has TRBV5-1 and TRBJ2-3, with TRBD1 matching 7 bases. The CDR3 length is 19 residues. Germline CDR1 and CDR2: SGHRS and YFSETQ. V lost 4 bases and J lost 2; bases outside the gene matches: 19. CDR3 in DNA: TGCGCCAGCAGCGGCTTTTCGGGACAGATTAACGCGACCACAGATACGCAGTATTTT. Translated: CASSGFSGQINATTDTQYF.

This chain joins TRBV30 and TRBJ1-4, with TRBD1 as a possible D gene (5 bases). V was clipped by 0 bases and J by 8 bases, with 7 bases between them. The germline gives CDR1 GTSNPN, CDR2 SVGIG (reference sequence). The CDR3 extends over 12 amino acids. The CDR3: CAWSVQVEKLFF. The CDR3 DNA reads TGTGCCTGGAGTGTACAGGTGGAAAAACTGTTTTTT.

This clone appeared a single time. CDR3 loop: CSVESEKRAGRAHYEQYF. In DNA, the CDR3 is TGCAGCGTTGAGTCGGAAAAGCGGGCGGGACGGGCCCACTACGAGCAGTACTTC. The genes are TRBV29-1 and TRBJ2-7; possibly TRBD2 for D (6 bases). The CDR3 consists of 18 residues. Trimming removed 3 bases at V and 3 bases at J, with 27 bases between. The germline gives CDR1 SQVTM, CDR2 ANQGSEA.

This chain uses TRBV7-3 with TRBJ2-1; D unclear. The CDR3 totals 15 residues. The V end lost 2 bases, the J end lost 0 bases, and 8 bases lay between the germline ends. The germline V gene encodes CDR1 SGHTA and CDR2 FQGTGA. The CDR3 coding sequence is TGTGCCAGCAGCTTATGGCCTAGCTCCTACAATGAGCAGTTCTTC. Protein product: CASSLWPSSYNEQFF.

This chain connects TRBV5-4 to TRBJ1-2, with D perhaps TRBD1 (5 bases). V was cut by 4 bases and J by 8 bases, with 12 bases left in between. Germline values: CDR1 SGHNT, CDR2 YYREEE (reference sequence). The CDR3 sequence is 12 residues long. The CDR3 DNA is TGTGCCAGCAGCGCTCAGGGTTGGGGCTACACCTTC. This gives the protein CASSAQGWGYTF.

The CDR3 nucleotides are TGTGCCAGTAGCGACCGGGACAGGGGGCGCGGCTCCTACGAGCAGTACTTC. Its translation is CASSDRDRGRGSYEQYF. The V call is TRBV19, the J call TRBJ2-7; the match to TRBD1 covers 12 bases. Germline V CDR1 and CDR2: LNHDA, SQIVND (reference sequence). The junction had 9 bases not matched to a gene; V was cut back by 6 bases and J by 0 bases. This CDR3 has 17 amino acids. Based on the CDR3 plus reference TRBV19 and TRBJ2-7, the full variable domain is DGGITQSPKYLFRKEGQNVTLSCEQNLNHDAMYWYRQDPGQGLRLIYYSQIVNDFQKGDIAEGYSVSREKKESFPLTVTSAQKNPTAFYLCASSDRDRGRGSYEQYFGPGTRLTVT.

The J gene is TRBJ2-1, the V gene TRBV6-4, with 11 bases fitting TRBD1. Losses at the gene ends were 2 bases for V and 7 bases for J; bases not matched to a gene: 1. In germline, CDR1 is MRHNA, CDR2 SNTAGT. This CDR3 has 14 amino acids. CDR3 protein: CASSDGQGANEQFF. In DNA, the CDR3 is TGTGCCAGCAGTGACGGACAGGGGGCGAATGAGCAGTTCTTC.

The CDR3 bases are TGTGCCAGCAGTTTATCGGTCGGAGGACCCATCACAGATACGCAGTATTTT. It translates to CASSLSVGGPITDTQYF. The chain combines TRBV28 with TRBJ2-3; weak D call: TRBD2 (5 bases). In germline, CDR1 is MDHEN, CDR2 SYDVKM. This CDR3 comprises 17 residues. The V and J ends lost 1 base and 2 bases respectively, with 16 bases between them.

The gene calls are TRBV5-6 and TRBJ1-2; 7 positions agree with TRBD1. J lost 8 bases, V lost 4 bases, and 17 bases had no gene match. Germline V gene lookup returns CDR1 SGHDT and CDR2 YYEEEE. This CDR3 contains 16 residues. In DNA, the CDR3 is TGTGCCAGCAGCCCTCGGACAGGCTCCCCCACTATAGGCTACACCTTC. The encoded protein is CASSPRTGSPTIGYTF.

The chain recombines TRBV29-1 with TRBJ2-3; 7 bases match TRBD1. The V segment lost 4 bases and the J segment 3 bases; nucleotides outside the gene matches: 7. Germline V gene data show CDR1 as SQVTM and CDR2 as ANQGSEA. The CDR3 sequence is 14 residues long. CDR3 in DNA: TGCAGCGTTGCATCCGGGACAGTAACAGATACGCAGTATTTT. Its protein product is CSVASGTVTDTQYF.